The 32 T cell receptor beta chains in this list originate from one sample, sequenced in a study of cytomegalovirus exposure and HLA in healthy donors. The PCR employed 60 Vbeta primers together with 13 Jbeta primers. Only in-frame clones appear in the TCRdb table, and some are missing; sequencing was by immunoSEQ multiplex PCR. The sample includes around 150,000 clones, approximately 84% of them seen just once. Sequencing was done on a sample of PBMCs. The source is a man aged 30 to 45 in good health and CMV-seropositive.

Concerning this clone: The junction and the germline gene differ at one end; a read error may be behind it. The V and J genes are TRBV5-4 and TRBJ2-1; weak D call: TRBD1 (6 bases). The germline gives CDR1 SGHNT, CDR2 YYREEE (reference sequence). This CDR3 contains 15 residues. CDR3 residues: CASSLGHPTFNEQFF. The DNA of the CDR3 is TGTGCCAGCAGTTTGGGACACCCAACCTTCAATGAGCAGTTCTTC. Filled out from reference TRBV5-4 and TRBJ2-1, the complete variable domain reads ETGVTQSPTHLIKTRGQQVTLRCSSQSGHNTVSWYQQALGQGPQFIFQYYREEENGRGNFPPRFSGLQFPNYSSELNVNALELDDSALYLCASSLGHPTFNEQFFGPGTRLTVL.

This clone occurred a few times. The CDR3 DNA is TGTGCCAGCAGTTACACGACAGGATTCAATCAGCCCCAGCATTTT. Translated: CASSYTTGFNQPQHF. The rearrangement uses TRBV6-5 and TRBJ1-5; a possible D gene is TRBD1 (6 bases). In germline, CDR1 is MNHEY, CDR2 SVGAGI. Trimming left V 2 bases short and J 3 bases short, with 11 bases between. This CDR3 is 15 amino acids long.

V and J are TRBV6-5 and TRBJ2-7; 7 bases line up with TRBD2. Germline V gene sequence: CDR1 MNHEY, CDR2 SVGAGI. This CDR3 contains 14 residues. J gave up 0 bases and V 6 bases, and 5 bases lay outside the gene matches. CDR3 loop: CASREAGPSYEQYF. The CDR3 DNA follows: TGTGCCAGCAGAGAAGCGGGGCCCTCCTACGAGCAGTACTTC.

V gene TRBV2 combines with J gene TRBJ1-2; 9 nucleotides agree with TRBD1. V was clipped by 6 bases and J by 5 bases; unmatched bases: 13. The CDR3 length is 16 residues. Germline CDR1 SNHLY, CDR2 FYNNEI. The CDR3 DNA reads as TGTGCCAGCAGAGAATTTTGGACAGGGGATGGATATGGCTACACCTTC. It encodes CASREFWTGDGYGYTF.

V and J are TRBV7-9 and TRBJ2-2; weak D call: TRBD2 (6 bases). This CDR3 contains 14 residues. The germline V gene encodes CDR1 SEHNR and CDR2 FQNEAQ (reference sequence). Trimming removed 5 bases at V and 3 bases at J, with 10 bases between. The CDR3, as DNA: TGTGCCAGCAGCCCCTGGGAGGACACCGGGGAGCTGTTTTTT. Translated: CASSPWEDTGELFF.

The V call is TRBV28, the J call TRBJ1-3, with D possibly TRBD1 on 5 matching bases. CDR1 is MDHEN and CDR2 is SYDVKM in the germline V gene. V shed 2 bases and J shed 7 bases, with 12 bases lying between them. This CDR3 is 14 amino acids long. The CDR3 loop is CASSLSQGGNTIYF. DNA for the CDR3: TGTGCCAGCAGTTTAAGCCAGGGTGGGAACACCATATATTTT.

The gene calls are TRBV6-5 and TRBJ1-2, with D tentatively TRBD1 (5 bases). CDR1 and CDR2 from the germline V gene are MNHEY and SVGAGI. The CDR3 totals 15 residues. V was trimmed by 6 bases and J by 1 base, leaving 15 bases between them. CDR3 in amino acids: CASSSWSGNNYGYTF. The CDR3, as DNA: TGTGCCAGCAGCTCCTGGTCAGGGAATAACTATGGCTACACCTTC.

The genes are TRBV27 and TRBJ1-3; TRBD1 matches at 8 bases. V shed 6 bases, J shed 2 bases, and the junction held 9 bases outside the gene matches. This CDR3 spans 16 amino acids. The V gene's germline CDR1 is MNHEY and CDR2 SMNVEV (reference sequence). CDR3 DNA sequence: TGTGCCAGCAGGACTTTGGACAGGGCGGCTGGAAACACCATATATTTT. Its translation is CASRTLDRAAGNTIYF.

The J gene is TRBJ2-7, the V gene TRBV19; TRBD1 matches at 11 bases. CDR3 size: 15 residues. The V gene's germline CDR1 is LNHDA and CDR2 SQIVND (reference sequence). V gave up 6 bases and J gave up 0 bases; unmatched junction bases: 4. The CDR3 region is CASRPGQGVSYEQYF. CDR3 nucleotides: TGTGCCAGTAGACCGGGACAGGGGGTCTCCTACGAGCAGTACTTC.

This chain connects TRBV4-1 to TRBJ2-1, with 12 bases identical to TRBD2. Losses at the gene ends were 2 bases for V and 4 bases for J; bases not matched to a gene: 6. CDR1 is MGHRA, CDR2 YSYEKL, per germline. The CDR3 contains 17 residues. In DNA form, the CDR3 reads TGCGCCAGCAGCCAAACTAGCGGGGGGCCTACTTACAATGAGCAGTTCTTC. Translated: CASSQTSGGPTYNEQFF.

Here the CDR3 reads CASFRDRDSNQPQHF. CDR3 sequence (DNA): TGTGCCAGCTTCCGGGACAGGGATAGCAATCAGCCCCAGCATTTT. The J gene is TRBJ1-5, the V gene TRBV2; 9 bases are a match to TRBD1. CDR1 and CDR2 (germline): SNHLY, FYNNEI. This CDR3 is 15 amino acids long. Trimming removed 8 bases from V and 0 bases from J; junction bases left unmatched: 5.

V and J are TRBV11-2 and TRBJ1-3; no firm D call. CDR3 length: 12 residues. V was clipped by 8 bases and J by 4 bases, with 9 bases between them. Per the germline V gene, CDR1 is SGHAT and CDR2 is FQNNGV. The CDR3 here is CASGGGGNTIYF. CDR3 nucleotides: TGTGCCAGCGGAGGAGGGGGAAACACCATATATTTT. The full variable domain, completed using reference TRBV11-2 and TRBJ1-3, is EAGVAQSPRYKIIEKRQSVAFWCNPISGHATLYWYQQILGQGPKLLIQFQNNGVVDDSQLPKDRFSAERLKGVDSTLKIQPAKLEDSAVYLCASGGGGNTIYFGEGSWLTVV.

The V call is TRBV5-1, the J call TRBJ1-1, with 7 bases lining up with TRBD1. Looked up from germline, CDR1 is SGHRS and CDR2 is YFSETQ. Germline trimming cut 3 bases from V and 1 base from J; bases unmatched to any gene: 3. The CDR3 covers 14 residues. CDR3 amino acids: CASSSPGGNTEAFF. CDR3 DNA sequence: TGCGCCAGCAGCTCACCAGGGGGGAACACTGAAGCTTTCTTT.

This chain connects TRBV4-1 to TRBJ2-4; D perhaps matches TRBD2 (6 bases). Germline CDR1 and CDR2: MGHRA and YSYEKL. CDR3 length equals 15 residues. Trimming pared 1 base from V and 3 bases from J, leaving 10 bases between. The CDR3 nucleotides are TGCGCCAGCAGCCAAGGGTGGGGGGACAAAAACATTCAGTACTTC. It codes for CASSQGWGDKNIQYF.

As DNA, the CDR3 is TGTGCCAGCAGCGTACAATGGGAGGGCTATGGCTACACCTTC. This translates into CASSVQWEGYGYTF. The chain couples TRBV9 to TRBJ1-2; D uncertain. CDR3 length: 14 amino acids. The germline gives CDR1 SGDLS, CDR2 YYNGEE. With 1 base removed from V and 4 bases from J, the gap between germline ends came to 11 bases.

The rearrangement uses TRBV11-2 and TRBJ1-2, with D uncertain. CDR3 length: 12 residues. Trimming shortened V by 1 base and J by 13 bases, and 13 bases separated the two germline ends. Looked up from germline, CDR1 is SGHAT and CDR2 is FQNNGV. CDR3 nucleotide sequence: TGTGCCAGCAGCTTAGCCGCCCGAGCACCCACCTTC. Residues: CASSLAARAPTF.

There are a few counts of this clone. The rearrangement uses TRBV6-1 and TRBJ1-1; D not certain. The germline gives CDR1 MNHNS, CDR2 SASEGT. The ends were cut back, 6 bases at V and 0 bases at J, with 5 bases in the middle. The CDR3 spans 12 residues. The CDR3 nucleotides are TGTGCCAGCAGACATATGAACACTGAAGCTTTCTTT. Protein product: CASRHMNTEAFF.

The rearrangement joins TRBV27 to TRBJ2-1; TRBD2 aligns across 9 bases. After removal of 7 bases from V and 7 bases from J, the junction contained 8 bases not matched to a gene. This CDR3 has 14 amino acids. The germline V gene encodes CDR1 MNHEY and CDR2 SMNVEV (reference sequence). This CDR3 reads CASTGGLADNEQFF. CDR3 in DNA: TGTGCCAGCACCGGGGGACTAGCAGATAATGAGCAGTTCTTC.

J is TRBJ2-5 and V is TRBV6-1; D might be TRBD2 (6 bases). Per germline, CDR1 MNHNS and CDR2 SASEGT. CDR3 length: 12 amino acids. Trimming took 6 bases from V and 4 from J, leaving 9 bases between them. CDR3 sequence: CASRDGGETQYF. Here the CDR3 DNA reads TGTGCCAGCAGGGACGGGGGAGAGACCCAGTACTTC.

This clone was detected only a few times. V and J are TRBV27 and TRBJ1-1; 8 bases map to TRBD1. Trimming cost V 7 bases and J 0 bases; bases outside gene matches: 7. CDR1 is MNHEY and CDR2 is SMNVEV in the germline V gene (reference sequence). The CDR3 extends over 15 amino acids. This chain's CDR3 is CASKLQGALNTEAFF. CDR3 nucleotide sequence: TGTGCCAGCAAATTGCAGGGGGCGCTGAACACTGAAGCTTTCTTT.

The V and J genes are TRBV28 and TRBJ2-5; D is perhaps TRBD1 (6 bases). The CDR3 has 15 residues. Germline CDR1 MDHEN, CDR2 SYDVKM. Deletions cut 5 bases from V and 2 bases from J, with 15 bases between. The DNA of the CDR3 is TGTGCCAGCAGTCGGCCCGGGACACAACAAGAGACCCAGTACTTC. Its translation: CASSRPGTQQETQYF.

This clone was observed a few times. V gene TRBV18 combines with J gene TRBJ2-7, with 9 positions matching TRBD2. There are 17 residues in the CDR3. Trimming cost V 3 bases and J 0 bases; bases outside gene matches: 9. Germline CDR1 KGHSH, CDR2 LQKENI. Here the CDR3 reads CASSPIAGGPRSYEQYF. In DNA, the CDR3 is TGTGCCAGCTCACCCATCGCGGGGGGGCCCCGCTCCTACGAGCAGTACTTC.

The chain joins TRBV19 to TRBJ1-3, with TRBD1 as a possible D gene (6 bases). The V and J ends lost 3 bases and 0 bases respectively, with 12 bases between them. Germline V gene data show CDR1 as LNHDA and CDR2 as SQIVND (reference sequence). The CDR3 covers 16 residues. CDR3 nucleotide sequence: TGTGCCAGTAGTATGGGGGCGATTTACTCTGGAAACACCATATATTTT. Amino acids: CASSMGAIYSGNTIYF. Using reference TRBV19 and TRBJ1-3 for the parts outside the CDR3, the full variable domain is DGGITQSPKYLFRKEGQNVTLSCEQNLNHDAMYWYRQDPGQGLRLIYYSQIVNDFQKGDIAEGYSVSREKKESFPLTVTSAQKNPTAFYLCASSMGAIYSGNTIYFGEGSWLTVV.

The rearrangement joins TRBV2 to TRBJ1-3; D is perhaps TRBD1 (5 bases). CDR1 SNHLY and CDR2 FYNNEI come from the germline V gene. CDR3 length: 15 amino acids. Trimming left V 7 bases short and J 8 bases short, with 21 bases between. CDR3 region: CASTLRGGGVDTIYF. The CDR3 nucleotides read TGTGCCAGCACCCTTCGCGGTGGGGGGGTAGACACCATATATTTT.

The CDR3 protein is CASSIGRQGAYREAFF. In DNA form, the CDR3 reads TGTGCCAGTAGTATAGGCCGACAGGGGGCTTATAGGGAAGCTTTCTTT. V and J are TRBV19 and TRBJ1-1, with 10 nucleotides matching TRBD1. Trimming cost V 1 base and J 8 bases; bases outside gene matches: 10. Germline CDR1 reads LNHDA; CDR2 reads SQIVND (reference sequence). CDR3 length: 16 amino acids.

The chain recombines TRBV5-1 with TRBJ2-3; 7 bases are shared with TRBD1. The CDR3 sequence is 16 residues long. V lost 0 bases to trimming and J lost 5 bases; unmatched junction nucleotides: 9. The V gene's germline CDR1 is SGHRS and CDR2 YFSETQ. The CDR3 is CASSLGVRGIRDTQYF. The CDR3 DNA sequence: TGCGCCAGCAGCTTGGGTGTCAGGGGGATTAGAGATACGCAGTATTTT.

The rearrangement uses TRBV9 and TRBJ2-2; no firm D call. This CDR3 region has 14 residues. Trimming took off 4 bases at V and 4 bases at J, with 11 bases between the two ends. Germline CDR1 is SGDLS and CDR2 is YYNGEE. The CDR3 sequence: CASSSRLLTGELFF. The CDR3 coding sequence is TGTGCCAGCAGCAGCCGACTCCTCACCGGGGAGCTGTTTTTT. Looking up the rest from reference TRBV9 and TRBJ2-2 gives the full variable domain: DSGVTQTPKHLITATGQRVTLRCSPRSGDLSVYWYQQSLDQGLQFLIQYYNGEERAKGNILERFSAQQFPDLHSELNLSSLELGDSALYFCASSSRLLTGELFFGEGSRLTVL.

The CDR3 nucleotides are TGTGCCAGCAGTGAAGCCGGGACAGGGGCCTACGAGCAGTACTTC. Translated: CASSEAGTGAYEQYF. The chain links TRBV6-1 to TRBJ2-7, with 10 nucleotides matching TRBD1. The CDR3 contains 15 residues. V lost 0 bases and J lost 2; bases outside the gene matches: 1. In germline, CDR1 is MNHNS, CDR2 SASEGT.

This clone was observed once. The chain uses TRBV2 and TRBJ2-7, with D maybe TRBD1 (5 bases). The CDR3 totals 15 residues. Germline V CDR1 and CDR2: SNHLY, FYNNEI. V lost 6 bases and J 5 bases, leaving 20 bases between the germline ends. The CDR3 reads CASRPPSAGKHEQYF. CDR3 DNA: TGTGCCAGCAGGCCGCCTTCGGCAGGGAAGCACGAGCAGTACTTC.

In its sample, this clone was seen a few times. The DNA of the CDR3 is TGTGCCAGCACCACTAATCGTGCCCAGCATTTT. It codes for CASTTNRAQHF. The chain combines TRBV6-6 with TRBJ1-5; no definite D call. The germline V gene has CDR1 MNHNY and CDR2 SVGAGI (reference sequence). Trimming removed 7 bases from V and 11 bases from J, with 12 bases in between. The CDR3 is 11 amino acids.

This clone was recorded a few times. The rearrangement uses TRBV27 and TRBJ1-1; D not resolved. The CDR3 covers 13 residues. Looked up from germline, CDR1 is MNHEY and CDR2 is SMNVEV (reference sequence). V lost 5 bases, J lost 1 base, and 8 bases lay in between. The CDR3 loop is CASSPLWNTEAFF. The DNA of the CDR3 is TGTGCCAGCAGTCCCTTATGGAACACTGAAGCTTTCTTT.

The chain combines TRBV6-5 with TRBJ2-5; D possibly corresponds to TRBD1 (6 bases). This CDR3 comprises 13 residues. The germline CDR1 and CDR2 sequences are MNHEY and SVGAGI. Trimming cost V 4 bases and J 4 bases, with 10 bases left between them. The CDR3: CASSLDRRETQYF. The CDR3 DNA reads TGTGCCAGCAGTTTGGACAGACGAGAGACCCAGTACTTC.